These 24 T cell receptor beta chains came from one sample sequenced in a study of Ad26.COV2.S vaccination and SARS-CoV-2 variants. Produced via immunoSEQ multiplex PCR; TCRdb's table is partial and in-frame only. In the table there are about 350,000 clones, under 95% of which are singletons. The sample consisted of peripheral blood, taken after recovery from COVID-19. The receptors originated from a human donor who had recovered from COVID-19.

The chain joins TRBV19 to TRBJ1-1, with D hard to call. The CDR3 length is 13 residues. The germline V and J ends were trimmed by 2 bases and 3 bases, with 7 bases remaining between them. CDR1 LNHDA and CDR2 SQIVND come from the germline V gene (reference sequence). Here the CDR3 reads CASSISRDTEAFF. CDR3 nucleotide sequence: TGTGCCAGTAGTATATCCCGAGACACTGAAGCTTTCTTT.

This clone was counted a single time. J is TRBJ2-3 and V is TRBV6-5, with TRBD1 matching 8 bases. V trimming: 6 bases; J trimming: 3 bases; junction bases outside the gene matches: 8. The V gene's germline CDR1 is MNHEY and CDR2 SVGAGI. The CDR3 runs 15 residues. CDR3 region: CASRTGQGPTDTQYF. The CDR3 DNA is TGTGCCAGCAGAACAGGACAGGGTCCGACAGATACGCAGTATTTT.

The rearrangement joins TRBV4-1 to TRBJ2-3; 7 bases are shared with TRBD2. The trim removed 7 bases at V and 4 bases at J, leaving 14 bases unmatched. CDR1 and CDR2 (germline): MGHRA, YSYEKL. The CDR3 totals 16 residues. In DNA, the CDR3 is TGCGCCAGCAAGTGGGAGGGCGGGGAAAGCTCAGATACGCAGTATTTT. Translating gives CASKWEGGESSDTQYF.

This chain joins TRBV2 and TRBJ2-3, with a tentative D call TRBD1 (6 bases). CDR3 size: 12 residues. Germline-derived CDR1 and CDR2 are SNHLY and FYNNEI. V was shortened by 7 bases and J by 4 bases, with 9 bases between the two germline ends. The CDR3 spells CASKGTPDTQYF. In nucleotides, the CDR3 is TGTGCCAGCAAGGGGACACCAGATACGCAGTATTTT.

V is TRBV29-1 and J is TRBJ1-1; 7 nucleotides line up with TRBD1. J was trimmed by 11 bases and V by 8 bases; bases with no gene match: 11. The CDR3 has 11 residues. In germline, CDR1 is SQVTM, CDR2 ANQGSEA. The CDR3 DNA is TGCAGCTCAGGGGGGGCAGGTTGGGCTTTCTTT. This gives the protein CSSGGAGWAFF.

This chain joins TRBV9 and TRBJ1-2; D remains unclear. The CDR3 is 15 residues long. V was trimmed by 3 bases and J by 6 bases, leaving 18 bases between them. Germline V gene lookup returns CDR1 SGDLS and CDR2 YYNGEE. CDR3 in amino acids: CASSAEGLTTNGYTF. The CDR3 nucleotides read TGTGCCAGCAGCGCCGAAGGGCTTACAACGAATGGCTACACCTTC.

The chain is built from TRBV27 and TRBJ2-1; D possibly corresponds to TRBD1 (6 bases). Trimming cost V 5 bases and J 6 bases, with 8 bases left between them. There are 12 residues in the CDR3. CDR1 and CDR2 (germline): MNHEY, SMNVEV (reference sequence). Here the CDR3 DNA reads TGTGCCAGCAGTCAGGGGTTCAATGAGCAGTTCTTC. Protein sequence: CASSQGFNEQFF.

The genes are TRBV5-8 and TRBJ2-7; possibly TRBD1 for D (7 bases). Trimming left V 4 bases short and J 3 bases short, with 23 bases between. This CDR3 contains 17 residues. Germline values: CDR1 SGHTS, CDR2 YDEGEE. CDR3 nucleotides: TGTGCCAGCAGCCCCCCTGACCCACAGGGGAGGAACTACGAGCAGTACTTC. Protein product: CASSPPDPQGRNYEQYF.

A few counts support this clone. The genes are TRBV6-5 and TRBJ2-7, with TRBD1 matching 8 bases. With V trimmed by 6 bases and J by 5 bases, 12 bases remained unmatched. There are 15 residues in the CDR3. From germline, CDR1 is MNHEY and CDR2 SVGAGI. The CDR3 DNA follows: TGTGCCAGCAGGGATATCGACCAGGGGGCACACGAGCAGTACTTC. The encoded protein is CASRDIDQGAHEQYF.

The chain links TRBV21-1 to TRBJ2-2; the DNA was not used to check the table's D call, TRBD1. TRBV21-1 is a pseudogene segment. This CDR3 has 15 amino acids. The CDR3 coding sequence is TGTGCCTCTGGACAGGTACAGCTGAACACCGGGGAGCTGTTTTTT. Protein product: CASGQVQLNTGELFF.

The chain couples TRBV4-1 to TRBJ2-5; 8 nucleotides agree with TRBD1. Germline CDR1 is MGHRA and CDR2 is YSYEKL. The trim removed 0 bases at V and 6 bases at J, leaving 9 bases unmatched. The CDR3 is 16 amino acids. CDR3 coding DNA: TGCGCCAGCAGCCAAGATCCCCAGGGGGCGAGAAAGACCCAGTACTTC. It yields the protein CASSQDPQGARKTQYF.

J is TRBJ2-7 and V is TRBV6-5; D is unclear. CDR1 and CDR2 (germline): MNHEY, SVGAGI. The V gene lost 0 bases and the J gene lost 0 bases, with 12 bases spanning the gap. The length of the CDR3 is 16 residues. The CDR3 bases are TGTGCCAGCAGTTACTCGATACCCGAAAGCTCCTACGAGCAGTACTTC. Translated: CASSYSIPESSYEQYF.

The chain has TRBV27 and TRBJ1-1; 8 positions match TRBD1. The V and J ends lost 3 bases and 6 bases, in that order; junction bases with no gene match: 3. The CDR3 consists of 13 residues. The germline CDR1 and CDR2 sequences are MNHEY and SMNVEV (reference sequence). The CDR3 DNA sequence: TGTGCCAGCAGTTTCGGACAGGGTTCTGAAGCTTTCTTT. Translating gives CASSFGQGSEAFF.

This rearrangement joins TRBV11-3 to TRBJ2-2; D is unresolved. The V end lost 5 bases, the J end lost 3 bases, and 4 bases lay between the germline ends. CDR3 size: 12 residues. Germline lookup yields CDR1 SGHNT and CDR2 YENEEA. Here the CDR3 DNA reads TGTGCCAGCAGCCGGGACACCGGGGAGCTGTTTTTT. Its protein product is CASSRDTGELFF.

The chain uses TRBV19 and TRBJ1-1; TRBD1 agrees at 7 bases. The CDR3 consists of 14 residues. In germline, CDR1 is LNHDA, CDR2 SQIVND (reference sequence). V dropped 5 bases and J dropped 0; count of bases not matched to a gene: 3. In nucleotides, the CDR3 is TGTGCCAGTAGTCCCGGGACAGTGAACACTGAAGCTTTCTTT. This translates into CASSPGTVNTEAFF.

The J gene is TRBJ2-7, the V gene TRBV14; 7 bases are a match to TRBD1. Germline V gene data show CDR1 as SGHDN and CDR2 as FVKESK. With 1 base clipped from V and 7 bases from J, the junction kept 7 bases outside the gene matches. The CDR3 runs to 14 residues. The DNA of the CDR3 is TGTGCCAGCAGCCAAGCCGGGACAGCCATGGAGCAGTACTTC. Translation: CASSQAGTAMEQYF.

V is TRBV5-8 and J is TRBJ2-7, with 7 bases aligning to TRBD1. Germline values: CDR1 SGHTS, CDR2 YDEGEE. The CDR3 is made up of 13 amino acids. V lost 2 bases, J lost 1 base, and 0 bases stayed unmatched. This CDR3 reads CASSLQGSYEQYF. CDR3 coding DNA: TGTGCCAGCAGCTTACAGGGGTCCTACGAGCAGTACTTC.

This chain links TRBV21-1 with TRBJ2-7. TRBV21-1 is labeled a pseudogene. The CDR3 sequence is 14 residues long. The CDR3 bases are TGTGCCAGCGAGTACAGGCGGGCGGGCTACGAGCAGTACTTC. Translating it yields CASEYRRAGYEQYF.

This clone was counted a few times. The rearrangement uses TRBV19 and TRBJ1-5, with TRBD1 as a possible D gene (5 bases). Trimming left V 5 bases short and J 1 base short, with 9 bases between. Germline-derived CDR1 and CDR2 are LNHDA and SQIVND (reference sequence). This CDR3 contains 14 residues. The CDR3: CASSRNRSNQPQHF. The DNA for the CDR3 is TGTGCCAGTAGTCGCAACAGGAGCAATCAGCCCCAGCATTTT.

The chain carries TRBV14 and TRBJ2-1; 11 bases fit TRBD2. Germline V gene sequence: CDR1 SGHDN, CDR2 FVKESK. The CDR3 sequence is 15 residues long. With 3 bases clipped from V and 8 bases from J, the junction kept 6 bases outside the gene matches. Here the CDR3 DNA reads TGTGCCAGCAGCCAGGTAGCGGGGGGGCCCCATGAGCAGTTCTTC. Encoded protein: CASSQVAGGPHEQFF.

This chain joins TRBV13 and TRBJ1-1; 7 nucleotides agree with TRBD1. Germline V gene lookup returns CDR1 PRHDT and CDR2 FYEKMQ (reference sequence). V shed 5 bases and J 0 bases; nucleotides not matched to a gene: 6. The CDR3 runs 15 residues. The CDR3 nucleotides are TGTGCCAGCAGCCCAAGACAGGGATTGAACACTGAAGCTTTCTTT. Translated, it gives CASSPRQGLNTEAFF.

J is TRBJ2-7 and V is TRBV11-2; TRBD1 is a possible D gene (6 bases). This CDR3 has 15 amino acids. V gave up 0 bases and J gave up 2 bases, with 11 bases separating them. CDR1 is SGHAT and CDR2 is FQNNGV in the germline V gene. The CDR3 coding sequence is TGTGCCAGCAGCTTAGACCTACAGGGCCCCTACGAGCAGTACTTC. It encodes CASSLDLQGPYEQYF.

This clone was picked up one time. Here the CDR3 DNA reads TGTGCCAGCACTGGACTAGCGGTACCCTACGAGCAGTACTTC. Translating gives CASTGLAVPYEQYF. The chain combines TRBV6-6 with TRBJ2-7; 10 bases fit TRBD2. Losses at the gene ends were 7 bases for V and 2 bases for J; bases not matched to a gene: 5. Germline V lookup: CDR1 MNHNY, CDR2 SVGAGI (reference sequence). The CDR3 contains 14 residues.

The rearrangement links TRBV6-2 or TRBV6-3 to TRBJ1-5; 7 positions match TRBD1. Germline CDR1 reads MNHEY; CDR2 reads SVGEGT. The CDR3 has 19 amino acids. Trimming cost V 0 bases and J 0 bases; bases outside gene matches: 11. The CDR3 region has the DNA TGTGCCAGCAGTTACTCGGGGGACAGACTTACCCCTAGCAATCAGCCCCAGCATTTT. Protein: CASSYSGDRLTPSNQPQHF.